The T cell receptor beta chain described here comes from a study of T-cell reconstitution after alpha-beta-depleted transplantation in children. Whole-study results and caveats: By about two months after transplant, alpha-beta T cells reportedly arose from several hundred graft clones that had expanded.

Researchers prepared the TCRbeta library using unique molecular identifiers, the study reports. TCRdb passed the PCR reads through MiXCR, listing each CDR3 protein once. The sample carries about 170,000 distinct CDR3 sequences, approximately 10% recorded once. The table lists this clonotype with many counts. No antigen is known for it. The germline V gene encodes CDR1 SGHNT and CDR2 YYREEE (reference sequence). This CDR3 is 14 amino acids long. Trimming took 4 bases from V and 9 from J, leaving 14 bases between them. The chain has TRBV5-4 and TRBJ1-6; a weak D match, TRBD1 (5 bases). Here the sequenced sample was PBMCs, taken before TCRalphabeta/CD19-depleted stem cell transplant. The TCR was taken from a boy aged 2 to 10 with acute myeloid leukemia, due to receive a stem cell transplant. The CDR3 nucleotides read TGTGCCAGCAGCGTGAGGGGAGAAGGTTCACCCCTCCACTTT. The encoded protein is CASSVRGEGSPLHF.